Sequencing of this T cell receptor beta chain was carried out in a study of blood T cell repertoires in COVID-19. Turning to the study itself: Sources were T cells, B-cell-depleted T cells, or PBMCs; the material itself was cDNA or gDNA.

This clone has only one observation. Germline loops: CDR1 SGHNT, CDR2 YYREEE (reference sequence). V gave up 3 bases and J gave up 2 bases, with 17 bases separating them. This CDR3 has 16 residues. In the original workflow: From reference gene primer amplification, estimates of nucleated cell counts were derived. Measured with immunoSEQ multiplex PCR; TCRdb has only the in-frame clones, and not every one. V and J calls and clone size follow that table, whereas D and trimming were derived from the DNA. The sample has over 100,000 clones, approximately 86% seen once. The chain joins TRBV5-4 to TRBJ1-2; D is possibly TRBD1 (6 bases). The receptor was isolated from a middle-aged man with acute or convalescent COVID-19. The sequencing sample was made of peripheral blood. The CDR3, as DNA: TGTGCCAGCAGCTCCTCACAGGGTTTCCAGAACTATGGCTACACCTTC. This sequence encodes CASSSSQGFQNYGYTF.